The clone carrying this TCR beta chain was seen once. Repertoires were generated with immunoSEQ multiplex PCR, while TCRdb's copy carries only in-frame clones and drops some. The sample holds about 55,000 clones, 90% to 95% seen once. The data are from a study of T cell changes during pregnancy in multiple sclerosis. The TCR comes from a female donor with multiple sclerosis, enrolled in a pregnancy study. The sample consisted of CD8+ T cells from peripheral blood mononuclear cells, taken in the third trimester of pregnancy.

CDR3 bases: TGTGCCAGCAGCTACCGGGACAGGGACCCAGATACGCAGTATTTT. Encoded protein: CASSYRDRDPDTQYF. The chain uses TRBV5-6 and TRBJ2-3; 9 bases match TRBD1. Germline loops: CDR1 SGHDT, CDR2 YYEEEE. There are 15 residues in the CDR3. The ends lost 3 bases at V and 4 bases at J; junction bases unmatched: 6.